Listed below are T cell receptor beta chains from one sample, sequenced in a study of blood T cell repertoires in COVID-19. The table came from immunoSEQ multiplex PCR; TCRdb's copy has only in-frame clones and leaves some out. The profile shows about 180,000 clones, around nine tenths of them singletons. Sequenced input: peripheral blood. Receptors originate from a woman between 70 and 85 years old with COVID-19, enrolled during active disease. The CDR3 runs from the conserved cysteine through the conserved F or W.

j_call,v_call,cdr3_aa
TRBJ2-7,TRBV25-1,CASSERFRDRGRYEQYF
TRBJ2-5,TRBV29-1,CSVLREETQYF
TRBJ2-1,TRBV19,CASSAGQGDEQFF
TRBJ1-2,TRBV5-1,CASSSDRGPGYTF
TRBJ1-1,TRBV5-1,CASSLVRGNTEAFF
TRBJ1-2,TRBV3-1/TRBV3-2,CASSQLGDAYGYTF
TRBJ2-7,TRBV29-1,CSVLAGGYEQYF
TRBJ1-3,TRBV19,CASRMGQGPGNTIYF
TRBJ1-1,TRBV5-4,CASSLVGANTEAFF
TRBJ2-7,TRBV7-9,CASSLGTFVEQYF
TRBJ1-1,TRBV29-1,CSTRTTMNTEAFF